Following are 30 T cell receptor beta chains from one sample sequenced in a study of blood T cell repertoires in COVID-19 (dated by TCRdb to the early 2020s). Library method: the immunoSEQ multiplex PCR assay. TCRdb obtained this table from immuneACCESS and retained in-frame rearrangements with V and J assigned. These tables miss some clones; where compared with another copy, unresolved V genes account for less than half of the shortfall, and the remainder is unexplained. The sample table records about 480,000 clones; more than 70% of these occur just once. The ten largest clones represent over 10% of the sample. What was sequenced was peripheral blood. The receptors stem from a woman aged 45-59 years with COVID-19, enrolled during active disease.

The genes are TRBV7-9 and TRBJ1-1; D gene uncertain. Germline loops: CDR1 SEHNR, CDR2 FQNEAQ (reference sequence). The CDR3 extends over 12 amino acids. Trimming stripped 6 bases from V and 5 bases from J, with 10 bases between. CDR3 amino acids: CASSPARTEAFF. The CDR3 DNA follows: TGTGCCAGCAGTCCCGCGCGAACTGAAGCTTTCTTT.

The chain uses TRBV25-1 and TRBJ2-5; 12 bases are a match to TRBD2. CDR3 size: 16 residues. V lost 1 base and J lost 2; bases outside the gene matches: 2. Germline V gives CDR1 MGHDK, CDR2 SYGVNS. CDR3 nucleotide sequence: TGTGCCAGCAGTGAATGGACTAGCGGGGTTCAAGAGACCCAGTACTTC. Its protein is CASSEWTSGVQETQYF.

There are many counts of this clone. This sequence joins TRBV18 and TRBJ1-2; 7 bases align to TRBD1. The junction had 11 bases not matched to a gene; V was cut back by 0 bases and J by 7 bases. Per the germline V gene, CDR1 is KGHSH and CDR2 is LQKENI. The CDR3 is 16 amino acids. This CDR3 is CASSPPAEQGLRGYTF. As DNA, the CDR3 is TGTGCCAGCTCACCACCGGCGGAACAGGGGTTGCGTGGCTACACCTTC.

V gene TRBV28 combines with J gene TRBJ1-5; D uncertain. V was pared by 7 bases and J by 5 bases, with 9 bases between. The CDR3 has 12 residues. Germline V gene sequence: CDR1 MDHEN, CDR2 SYDVKM. The CDR3 DNA is TGTGCCAGCACCCGCGGGTATCAGCCCCAGCATTTT. Protein: CASTRGYQPQHF.

The rearrangement joins TRBV5-6 to TRBJ2-1, with TRBD2 identical over 8 bases. V lost 4 bases to trimming and J lost 14 bases; unmatched junction nucleotides: 5. Germline assignment: CDR1 SGHDT and CDR2 YYEEEE. This CDR3 has 11 amino acids. The CDR3 coding sequence is TGTGCCAGCAGCCAGCGGGGGAGAGAGTTCTTC. Protein product: CASSQRGREFF.

The chain joins TRBV12-3 or TRBV12-4 to TRBJ1-1; possible D gene TRBD1, 5 bases. CDR3 length: 12 amino acids. Trimming left V 3 bases short and J 7 bases short, with 9 bases between. CDR3 bases: TGTGCCAGCAGTTTCGGACACGATGAAGCTTTCTTT. Amino acids: CASSFGHDEAFF.

V usage is TRBV6-5 and J usage is TRBJ1-2, with D hard to call. The V gene lost 0 bases and the J gene lost 6 bases, with 8 bases spanning the gap. This CDR3 region has 13 residues. Per the germline V gene, CDR1 is MNHEY and CDR2 is SVGAGI. The CDR3: CASSYSSKNGYTF. CDR3 sequence (DNA): TGTGCCAGCAGTTACTCGAGTAAAAATGGCTACACCTTC.

The chain links TRBV7-2 to TRBJ2-7; tentatively, D is TRBD1 (7 bases). This CDR3 comprises 14 residues. Germline CDR1 SGHTA, CDR2 FQGNSA. V shed 5 bases and J shed 3 bases, with 14 bases lying between them. CDR3: CASSRGDSNYEQYF. CDR3 nucleotides: TGTGCCAGCAGCCGCGGGGACAGCAACTACGAGCAGTACTTC. Supplemented by reference TRBV7-2 and TRBJ2-7, the full variable domain reads GAGVSQSPSNKVTEKGKDVELRCDPISGHTALYWYRQSLGQGLEFLIYFQGNSAPDKSGLPSDRFSAERTGGSVSTLTIQRTQQEDSAVYLCASSRGDSNYEQYFGPGTRLTVT.

The chain carries TRBV12-3 or TRBV12-4 and TRBJ2-2; D remains ambiguous. V was clipped by 6 bases and J by 7 bases, with 9 bases between them. CDR3 size: 12 residues. The CDR3 is CASSIEVGELFF. Written as DNA, the CDR3 is TGTGCCAGCAGCATAGAAGTCGGGGAGCTGTTTTTT.

The rearrangement joins TRBV5-6 to TRBJ2-3; TRBD2 matches at 9 bases. CDR3 length equals 15 residues. The V and J ends lost 2 bases and 1 base, in that order; junction bases with no gene match: 2. Germline V lookup: CDR1 SGHDT, CDR2 YYEEEE. CDR3 DNA sequence: TGTGCCAGCAGCTTCCCTAGCGGGGGCACAGATACGCAGTATTTT. Translation: CASSFPSGGTDTQYF.

There are many counts of this clone. J is TRBJ1-1 and V is TRBV9; tentatively, D is TRBD1 (6 bases). The ends were cut back, 4 bases at V and 2 bases at J, with 12 bases in the middle. This CDR3 region has 14 residues. From germline, CDR1 is SGDLS and CDR2 YYNGEE. Here the CDR3 reads CASSLAGGNTEAFF. The DNA of the CDR3 is TGTGCCAGCAGCCTGGCGGGGGGCAACACTGAAGCTTTCTTT.

The chain is built from TRBV19 and TRBJ2-7; 9 positions agree with TRBD2. CDR1 LNHDA and CDR2 SQIVND come from the germline V gene (reference sequence). J was trimmed by 1 base and V by 2 bases; bases with no gene match: 15. The CDR3 extends over 19 amino acids. CDR3 DNA sequence: TGTGCCAGTAGTATAAGGCTGGGGCTAGCGGGACGAGCTTCCTACGAGCAGTACTTC. Encoded protein: CASSIRLGLAGRASYEQYF. Together with reference TRBV19 and TRBJ2-7, the CDR3 gives the full variable domain: DGGITQSPKYLFRKEGQNVTLSCEQNLNHDAMYWYRQDPGQGLRLIYYSQIVNDFQKGDIAEGYSVSREKKESFPLTVTSAQKNPTAFYLCASSIRLGLAGRASYEQYFGPGTRLTVT.

The chain carries TRBV19 and TRBJ2-2; no clear D. CDR3 size: 13 residues. The V end was cut by 5 bases, the J end by 6 bases, with 10 bases between. Germline CDR1 LNHDA, CDR2 SQIVND (reference sequence). DNA of the CDR3: TGTGCCAGTAGTTTACACGGAGCCGGGGAGCTGTTTTTT. Translation gives CASSLHGAGELFF.

The rearrangement joins TRBV11-3 to TRBJ2-7; a weak D match, TRBD1 (6 bases). Trimming removed 1 base from V and 0 bases from J, with 10 bases in between. Germline-derived CDR1 and CDR2 are SGHNT and YENEEA. The CDR3 has 15 amino acids. This CDR3 reads CASSLGGQSSYEQYF. CDR3 bases: TGTGCCAGCAGCTTAGGGGGGCAGTCCTCCTACGAGCAGTACTTC.

The V and J genes are TRBV3-1 (or the pseudogene TRBV3-2) and TRBJ2-2; weak D call: TRBD1 (5 bases). This CDR3 is 14 amino acids long. The germline CDR1 and CDR2 sequences are LGHDT and YNNKEL (reference sequence). V dropped 8 bases and J dropped 2 bases, with 12 bases sitting between them. The CDR3 here is CASLARTNTGELFF. The DNA of the CDR3 is TGTGCCAGCCTCGCCAGGACAAACACCGGGGAGCTGTTTTTT.

This chain connects TRBV24-1 to TRBJ1-5; 7 nucleotides align to TRBD1. V was clipped by 3 bases and J by 4 bases; unmatched bases: 5. Germline V gives CDR1 KGHDR, CDR2 SFDVKD. The CDR3 has 15 residues. The CDR3 region is CATSDGQATNQPQHF. CDR3 bases: TGTGCCACCAGTGATGGACAGGCAACAAATCAGCCCCAGCATTTT.

This clone came up once. V is TRBV30 and J is TRBJ2-6, with TRBD2 matching over 7 bases. The V gene end was trimmed by 3 bases and the J gene end by 1 base; junction bases not matched to a gene: 9. Germline V gene data show CDR1 as GTSNPN and CDR2 as SVGIG (reference sequence). The CDR3 is 17 residues long. CDR3 amino acids: CAWSFSGLRSGANVLTF. As DNA, the CDR3 is TGTGCCTGGAGCTTTAGCGGGCTCAGGTCTGGGGCCAACGTCCTGACTTTC.

This clone came up a few times. The genes are TRBV18 and TRBJ1-4, with D possibly TRBD1 on 5 matching bases. V was shortened by 4 bases and J by 5 bases, with 17 bases between the two germline ends. Germline loops: CDR1 KGHSH, CDR2 LQKENI. The CDR3 runs 16 residues. DNA of the CDR3: TGTGCCAGCTCACTTCGGGTGCGGGGGAAGAATGAAAAACTGTTTTTT. Amino acids: CASSLRVRGKNEKLFF.

There are a few counts of this clone. The chain couples TRBV19 to TRBJ1-1; maybe TRBD1 (6 bases). Trimming took 7 bases from V and 11 from J, leaving 23 bases between them. Germline V gives CDR1 LNHDA, CDR2 SQIVND (reference sequence). CDR3 size: 14 residues. The DNA for the CDR3 is TGTGCCAGTACCAGGGAAGGGGGGGCTCGTGTGGCTTTCTTT. It codes for CASTREGGARVAFF.

CDR3 loop: CASSVTGVNSPLHF. CDR3 in DNA: TGTGCCAGCAGCGTAACAGGGGTTAATTCACCCCTCCACTTT. The chain couples TRBV9 to TRBJ1-6; 7 bases map to TRBD1. After removal of 1 base from V and 6 bases from J, the junction contained 1 base not matched to a gene. The CDR3 is 14 residues long. Germline lookup yields CDR1 SGDLS and CDR2 YYNGEE.

This chain joins TRBV7-7 and TRBJ2-7; TRBD2 matches at 9 bases. V lost 1 base and J lost 4; bases outside the gene matches: 2. This CDR3 is built from 14 residues. Looked up from germline, CDR1 is SSHAT and CDR2 is FNYEAQ (reference sequence). CDR3 nucleotides: TGTGCCAGCAGCTTAGAACTAGCGGGTTACGAGCAGTACTTC. Its protein is CASSLELAGYEQYF.

The chain links TRBV11-2 to TRBJ1-4, with 8 bases identical to TRBD1. The CDR3 covers 15 residues. The V gene end was trimmed by 5 bases and the J gene end by 4 bases; junction bases not matched to a gene: 6. Germline CDR1 is SGHAT and CDR2 is FQNNGV. For the CDR3, the DNA is TGTGCCAGCAGCATATGGACAGGGCATAATGAAAAACTGTTTTTT. It is translated as CASSIWTGHNEKLFF.

Concerning this clone itself: A read error may account for a junction end that differs from germline. The V call is TRBV12-3 or TRBV12-4, the J call TRBJ1-2, with D perhaps matching TRBD1 (6 bases). The CDR3 totals 13 residues. CDR3 loop: CASTLQQGKGYTF. In DNA, the CDR3 is TGTGCCAGCACTTTACAACAGGGTAAAGGCTACACCTTC.

The CDR3 DNA is TGCGCCAGCGGACTGGGTGGGATGCGGACCACTGAAGCTTTCTTT. This codes for CASGLGGMRTTEAFF. The rearrangement joins TRBV5-1 to TRBJ1-1; D ambiguous. The germline V gene has CDR1 SGHRS and CDR2 YFSETQ. The CDR3 is made up of 15 amino acids. Trimming stripped 7 bases from V and 4 bases from J, with 20 bases between.

The V gene is TRBV27, the J gene TRBJ2-1; D might be TRBD2 (6 bases). CDR1 and CDR2 from the germline V gene are MNHEY and SMNVEV (reference sequence). The CDR3 covers 12 residues. Deletions cut 5 bases from V and 9 bases from J, with 11 bases between. The CDR3 DNA sequence: TGTGCCAGCAGTCCCGACGGGGGTGAGCAGTTCTTC. Its translation: CASSPDGGEQFF.

The genes are TRBV11-2 and TRBJ1-2; D is perhaps TRBD1 (6 bases). The V gene's germline CDR1 is SGHAT and CDR2 FQNNGV. Trimming took 5 bases from V and 7 from J, leaving 23 bases between them. The CDR3 is 16 amino acids. CDR3 region: CASSLTPFGTKSGYTF. For the CDR3, the DNA is TGTGCCAGCAGCCTGACCCCCTTTGGGACAAAGTCTGGCTACACCTTC.

This chain joins TRBV20-1 and TRBJ1-1; tentative D call: TRBD1 (5 bases). The length of the CDR3 is 14 residues. Germline V CDR1 and CDR2: DFQATT, SNEGSKA (reference sequence). V was pared by 3 bases and J by 5 bases, with 16 bases between. The CDR3 coding sequence is TGCAGTGCTAGTGGCACAGGCGGGGGGACTGAAGCTTTCTTT. Its translation is CSASGTGGGTEAFF.

This clone came up once. The chain has TRBV9 and TRBJ2-3, with D tentatively TRBD2 (6 bases). V lost 3 bases and J 7 bases, leaving 9 bases between the germline ends. Germline assignment: CDR1 SGDLS and CDR2 YYNGEE. The CDR3 runs to 12 residues. The CDR3 DNA reads TGTGCCAGCAGCGCGGGACTCAATACGCAGTATTTT. It specifies CASSAGLNTQYF.

This chain links TRBV7-9 with TRBJ2-6, with D possibly TRBD1 on 5 matching bases. V was cut by 8 bases and J by 2 bases, with 10 bases left in between. Germline CDR1 and CDR2: SEHNR and FQNEAQ (reference sequence). This CDR3 contains 14 residues. This chain's CDR3 is CASSGKTGANVLTF. The DNA of the CDR3 is TGTGCCAGCTCAGGGAAAACTGGGGCCAACGTCCTGACTTTC. Filled out from reference TRBV7-9 and TRBJ2-6, the complete variable domain reads DTGVSQNPRHKITKRGQNVTFRCDPISEHNRLYWYRQTLGQGPEFLTYFQNEAQLEKSRLLSDRFSAERPKGSFSTLEIQRTEQGDSAMYLCASSGKTGANVLTFGAGSRLTVL.

This chain uses TRBV9 with TRBJ1-4, with TRBD1 as a possible D gene (5 bases). The V gene's germline CDR1 is SGDLS and CDR2 YYNGEE. This CDR3 is built from 14 residues. V shed 4 bases and J shed 7 bases, with 14 bases lying between them. The CDR3 DNA is TGTGCCAGCAGCCCGGGGACGGGGGGTGAAAAACTGTTTTTT. This sequence encodes CASSPGTGGEKLFF. The full variable domain, in which reference TRBV9 and TRBJ1-4 provide the parts outside the CDR3, is DSGVTQTPKHLITATGQRVTLRCSPRSGDLSVYWYQQSLDQGLQFLIQYYNGEERAKGNILERFSAQQFPDLHSELNLSSLELGDSALYFCASSPGTGGEKLFFGSGTQLSVL.